This paragraph covers one T cell receptor (beta chain) sequence. The CDR3 has 15 amino acids. Looked up from germline, CDR1 is MDHEN and CDR2 is SYDVKM. After removal of 5 bases from V and 1 base from J, the junction contained 6 bases not matched to a gene. The data were obtained in a study of T cell changes during pregnancy in multiple sclerosis. Using immunoSEQ multiplex PCR, the repertoire was profiled, and TCRdb retains in-frame clones only, with some absent. Of approximately 38,000 clones in the sample, around 94% were seen once. Specimen: peripheral blood, collected in the third trimester of pregnancy. The chain uses TRBV28 and TRBJ2-3; 7 positions match TRBD1. The clonotype comes from a female donor with multiple sclerosis, enrolled in a pregnancy study. CDR3 DNA: TGTGCCAGCAGTGGGACAGACAGAGGCACAGATACGCAGTATTTT. The encoded protein is CASSGTDRGTDTQYF.